This T cell receptor beta chain was sequenced in a study of T cell responses to AZD1222 COVID-19 vaccine. Sequencing was performed with immunoSEQ multiplex PCR; in TCRdb, only in-frame clones are kept and a portion is missing. This sample has about 110,000 clones, with 90% found just once. The CDR3 is 15 amino acids. The germline V gene has CDR1 MNHNY and CDR2 SVGAGI (reference sequence). V was pared by 7 bases and J by 6 bases, with 21 bases between. The clonotype was recovered from an adult in good health. The source was peripheral blood, collected on day 0 of AZD1222 vaccination. This chain uses TRBV6-6 with TRBJ1-2; tentatively, D is TRBD1 (5 bases). The CDR3 nucleotides are TGTGCCAGCAAAGAACAGGTTACCCTATCCGATGGCTACACCTTC. Translation gives CASKEQVTLSDGYTF.